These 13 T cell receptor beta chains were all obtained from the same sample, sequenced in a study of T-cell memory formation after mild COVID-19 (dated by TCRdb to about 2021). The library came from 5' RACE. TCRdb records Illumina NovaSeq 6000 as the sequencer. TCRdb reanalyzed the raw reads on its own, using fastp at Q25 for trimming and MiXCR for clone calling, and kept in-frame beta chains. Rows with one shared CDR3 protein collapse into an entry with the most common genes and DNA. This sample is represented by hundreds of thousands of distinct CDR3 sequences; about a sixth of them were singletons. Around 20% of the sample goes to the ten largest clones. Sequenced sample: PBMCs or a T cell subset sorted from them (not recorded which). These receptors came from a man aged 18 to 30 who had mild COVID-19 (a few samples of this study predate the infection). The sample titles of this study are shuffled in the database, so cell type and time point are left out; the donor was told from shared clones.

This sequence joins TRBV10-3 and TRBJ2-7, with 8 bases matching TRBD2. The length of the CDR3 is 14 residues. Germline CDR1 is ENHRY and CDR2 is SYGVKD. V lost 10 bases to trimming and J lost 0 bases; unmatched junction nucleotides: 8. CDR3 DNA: TGTGCCAGCGGGGGGCAGGAGAGCTCCTACGAGCAGTACTTC. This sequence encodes CASGGQESSYEQYF.

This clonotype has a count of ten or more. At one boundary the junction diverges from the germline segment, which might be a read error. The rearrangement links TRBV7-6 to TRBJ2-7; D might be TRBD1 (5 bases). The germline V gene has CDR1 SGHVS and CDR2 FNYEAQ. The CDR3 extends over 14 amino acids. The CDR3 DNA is TGTGCCAGCAGCTTAGGGGGCACGTCCTATGAGCAGTACTTC. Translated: CASSLGGTSYEQYF.

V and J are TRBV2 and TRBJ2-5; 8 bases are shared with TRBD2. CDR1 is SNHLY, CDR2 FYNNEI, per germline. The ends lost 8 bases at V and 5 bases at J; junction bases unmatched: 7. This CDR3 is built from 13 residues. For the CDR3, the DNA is TGTGCCAGCCGGGGGGGAGCCTCGGAGACCCAGTACTTC. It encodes CASRGGASETQYF.

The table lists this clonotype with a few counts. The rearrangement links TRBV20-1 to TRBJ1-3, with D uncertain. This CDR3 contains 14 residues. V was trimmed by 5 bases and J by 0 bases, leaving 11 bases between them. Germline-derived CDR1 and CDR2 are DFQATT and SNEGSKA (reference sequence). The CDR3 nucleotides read TGCAGTGCTTCAAGCAGAAACTCTGGAAACACCATATATTTT. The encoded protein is CSASSRNSGNTIYF.

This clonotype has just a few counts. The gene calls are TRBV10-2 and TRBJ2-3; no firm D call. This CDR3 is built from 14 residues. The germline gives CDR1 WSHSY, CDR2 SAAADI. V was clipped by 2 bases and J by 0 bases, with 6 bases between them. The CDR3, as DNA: TGCGCCAGCAGTGAGATGGCGAGCACAGATACGCAGTATTTT. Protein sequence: CASSEMASTDTQYF.

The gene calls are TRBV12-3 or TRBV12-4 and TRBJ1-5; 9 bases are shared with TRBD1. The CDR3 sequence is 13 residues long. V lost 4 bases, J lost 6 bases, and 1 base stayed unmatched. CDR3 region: CASSWDRAQPQHF. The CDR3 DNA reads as TGTGCCAGCAGTTGGGACAGGGCTCAGCCCCAGCATTTT.

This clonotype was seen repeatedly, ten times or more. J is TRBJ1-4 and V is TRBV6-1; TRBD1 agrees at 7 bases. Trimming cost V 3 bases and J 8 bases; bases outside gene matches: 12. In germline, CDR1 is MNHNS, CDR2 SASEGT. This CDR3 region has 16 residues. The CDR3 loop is CASSDPNRGGNEKLFF. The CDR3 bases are TGTGCCAGCAGTGACCCAAACAGGGGTGGGAACGAAAAACTGTTTTTT.

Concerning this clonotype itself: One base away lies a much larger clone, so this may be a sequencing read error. The CDR3 region is CASSQDTEAFF. Here the CDR3 DNA reads TGCGCCAGCAGCCAGGACACTGAAGCTTTCTTT. This chain uses TRBV5-1 with TRBJ1-1; the D is unclear. Germline V lookup: CDR1 SGHRS, CDR2 YFSETQ. This CDR3 is 11 amino acids long. Between the trimmed V and J ends, which lost 4 bases and 3 bases, there was a span of 4 bases.

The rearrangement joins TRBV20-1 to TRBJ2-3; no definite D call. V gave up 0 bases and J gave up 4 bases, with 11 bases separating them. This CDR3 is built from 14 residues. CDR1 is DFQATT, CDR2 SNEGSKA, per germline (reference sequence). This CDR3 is CSARDRSPADTQYF. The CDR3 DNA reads TGCAGTGCTAGAGACAGGTCCCCCGCAGATACGCAGTATTTT.

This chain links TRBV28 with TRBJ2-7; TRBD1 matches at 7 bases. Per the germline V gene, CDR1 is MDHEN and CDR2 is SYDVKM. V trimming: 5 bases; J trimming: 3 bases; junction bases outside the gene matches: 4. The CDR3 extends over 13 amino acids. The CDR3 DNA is TGTGCCAGCAGTGGGGACAGAGTCTACGAGCAGTACGTC. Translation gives CASSGDRVYEQYV.

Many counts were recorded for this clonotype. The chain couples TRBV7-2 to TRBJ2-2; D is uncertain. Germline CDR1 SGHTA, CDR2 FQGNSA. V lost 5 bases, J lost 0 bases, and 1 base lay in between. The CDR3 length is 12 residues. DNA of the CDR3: TGTGCCAGCAGCCCGAACACCGGGGAGCTGTTTTTT. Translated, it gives CASSPNTGELFF.

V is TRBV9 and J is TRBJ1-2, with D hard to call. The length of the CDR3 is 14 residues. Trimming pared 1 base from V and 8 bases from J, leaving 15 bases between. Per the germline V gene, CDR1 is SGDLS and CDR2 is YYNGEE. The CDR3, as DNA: TGTGCCAGCAGCGTACGCACGGATCCCATGGGCTACACCTTC. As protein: CASSVRTDPMGYTF.

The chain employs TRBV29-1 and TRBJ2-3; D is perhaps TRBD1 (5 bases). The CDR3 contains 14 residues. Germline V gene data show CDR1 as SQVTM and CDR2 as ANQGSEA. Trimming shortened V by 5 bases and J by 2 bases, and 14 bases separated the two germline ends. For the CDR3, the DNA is TGCAGCGTTCGACCAGGGAATCCCACAGATACGCAGTATTTT. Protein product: CSVRPGNPTDTQYF.